This T cell receptor (beta chain) was profiled in a study of regulatory T cells in long-lasting Graves disease. Study observations and caveats: Sharing of public clonotypes was greater in persistent patients (over 2,500) than in new patients (approximately 940). Researchers examined only peripheral blood and not thyroid tissue.

Time point in this sample: newly diagnosed GD, antithyroid drugs for less than 3 months. RNA extracted from PBMCs served as the sequencing template. This clonotype was seen many times. What it binds is unknown. The V gene's germline CDR1 is MNHNS and CDR2 SASEGT. The trim removed 9 bases at V and 2 bases at J, leaving 6 bases unmatched. CDR3 size: 14 residues. Assembly of TCR beta libraries relied on iRepertoire HTBI primers together with Arm-PCR of CDR3 regions. TCRdb used MiXCR to reprocess the multiplex PCR reads, holding one entry per CDR3 protein. The table has 250,000 to 300,000 distinct CDR3 sequences, approximately 18% seen once. These same records also appear under a second study, on T cells in Graves' hyperthyroidism and ophthalmopathy.

The TCR was taken from a woman in her twenties or thirties with Graves disease. The sample was peripheral blood mononuclear cells (PBMCs), taken at new diagnosis, from a patient treated with antithyroid drugs. The rearrangement links TRBV6-1 to TRBJ2-1, with TRBD1 matching over 8 bases. The CDR3 region has the DNA TGTGCCAGTCTCAGGGGGCCAACCTACAATGAGCAGTTCTTC. Protein sequence: CASLRGPTYNEQFF.